Detailed here is one T cell receptor beta chain. Its matching antigen is unknown. Trimming took 1 base from V and 0 from J, leaving 5 bases between them. Germline CDR1 is SEHNR and CDR2 is FQNEAQ (reference sequence). The CDR3 runs 14 residues. TCRdb's table, derived via immunoSEQ multiplex PCR, lists solely in-frame clones and lacks some. Of around 200,000 clones listed, 85% to 95% are singletons. This sample is part of a study of T cell responses to AZD1222 COVID-19 vaccine. Findings and caveats of the study: Clonal diversity was possibly underestimated; the donors were predominantly white British and more often female.

The chain couples TRBV7-9 to TRBJ2-3, with unresolved D. The sequencing here drew on peripheral blood, taken on day 0 of AZD1222 vaccination. This clonotype originated in an adult in good health. The CDR3 is CASSLVSSTDTQYF. The CDR3 DNA is TGTGCCAGCAGCTTAGTCAGTAGCACAGATACGCAGTATTTT. Filled out from reference TRBV7-9 and TRBJ2-3, the complete variable domain reads DTGVSQNPRHKITKRGQNVTFRCDPISEHNRLYWYRQTLGQGPEFLTYFQNEAQLEKSRLLSDRFSAERPKGSFSTLEIQRTEQGDSAMYLCASSLVSSTDTQYFGPGTRLTVL.